These 21 T cell receptor beta chains originate from one sample sequenced in a study of T cell changes during pregnancy in multiple sclerosis. The data were produced by immunoSEQ multiplex PCR, yet TCRdb's version contains in-frame clones alone and is incomplete. The sample shows over 55,000 clones, around 92% of them seen only once. Here the sequenced sample was CD8+ T cells from peripheral blood mononuclear cells, taken in the third trimester of pregnancy. The origin of the receptors is a female donor in good health, enrolled as a control in a pregnancy study.

The chain recombines TRBV27 with TRBJ1-5; 8 bases are shared with TRBD1. CDR3 length: 13 residues. The V segment lost 7 bases and the J segment 2 bases; nucleotides outside the gene matches: 1. Germline loops: CDR1 MNHEY, CDR2 SMNVEV (reference sequence). The CDR3 coding sequence is TGTGCCAGCAAGGGACAGGGCAATCAGCCCCAGCATTTT. Amino acid sequence: CASKGQGNQPQHF.

This chain uses TRBV9 with TRBJ1-2; D is uncertain. The V end lost 0 bases, the J end lost 6 bases, and 12 bases lay between the germline ends. CDR1 is SGDLS, CDR2 YYNGEE, per germline. This CDR3 spans 14 amino acids. The CDR3 reads CASSVDRGRDGYTF. Here the CDR3 DNA reads TGTGCCAGCAGCGTAGATCGGGGAAGGGATGGCTACACCTTC.

The chain joins TRBV30 to TRBJ1-4, with TRBD1 matching over 7 bases. This CDR3 comprises 14 residues. Losses at the gene ends were 8 bases for V and 3 bases for J; bases not matched to a gene: 9. Germline CDR1 and CDR2: GTSNPN and SVGIG (reference sequence). The CDR3 DNA reads TGTGCCGGATCGGGGGGGACAGCTAATGAAAAACTGTTTTTT. Its translation: CAGSGGTANEKLFF.

The chain carries TRBV27 and TRBJ1-6, with D perhaps matching TRBD1 (6 bases). This CDR3 is built from 14 residues. Deletions cut 8 bases from V and 6 bases from J, with 14 bases between. From germline, CDR1 is MNHEY and CDR2 SMNVEV (reference sequence). CDR3 nucleotide sequence: TGTGCCAGCCTAGGGGGATTCGGTAATTCACCCCTCCACTTT. This translates into CASLGGFGNSPLHF.

The rearrangement joins TRBV10-3 to TRBJ1-4; the D is unclear. Germline CDR1 reads ENHRY; CDR2 reads SYGVKD. The CDR3 has 15 amino acids. V was trimmed by 0 bases and J by 5 bases, leaving 10 bases between them. CDR3 amino acids: CAISESRERNEKLFF. The CDR3 nucleotides are TGTGCCATCAGTGAGTCGCGTGAGAGAAATGAAAAACTGTTTTTT.

The V gene is TRBV29-1, the J gene TRBJ1-2; 7 nucleotides line up with TRBD1. CDR1 SQVTM and CDR2 ANQGSEA come from the germline V gene. This CDR3 is 13 amino acids long. Losses at the gene ends were 1 base for V and 6 bases for J; bases not matched to a gene: 5. The CDR3 reads CSVEGDSPDGYTF. The DNA of the CDR3 is TGCAGCGTTGAAGGGGACAGTCCCGATGGCTACACCTTC.

This rearrangement joins TRBV5-4 to TRBJ1-4; 10 bases fit TRBD1. CDR3 length: 17 amino acids. Unmatched junction bases numbered 6, after V lost 4 bases and J lost 0 bases. Per the germline V gene, CDR1 is SGHNT and CDR2 is YYREEE (reference sequence). Here the CDR3 DNA reads TGTGCCAGCAGCGACCGGGACAGGGGCCCAACTAATGAAAAACTGTTTTTT. Amino acids: CASSDRDRGPTNEKLFF. Complete variable domain (other parts from reference TRBV5-4 and TRBJ1-4): ETGVTQSPTHLIKTRGQQVTLRCSSQSGHNTVSWYQQALGQGPQFIFQYYREEENGRGNFPPRFSGLQFPNYSSELNVNALELDDSALYLCASSDRDRGPTNEKLFFGSGTQLSVL.

The chain combines TRBV7-3 with TRBJ1-1; 8 nucleotides align to TRBD1. Looked up from germline, CDR1 is SGHTA and CDR2 is FQGTGA. CDR3 size: 14 residues. Trimming took 5 bases from V and 4 from J; bases not matched to a gene: 6. The CDR3 is CASSIGQGITEAFF. The CDR3 coding sequence is TGTGCCAGCAGCATAGGACAGGGTATCACTGAAGCTTTCTTT. The whole variable domain, remainder taken from reference TRBV7-3 and TRBJ1-1, is GAGVSQTPSNKVTEKGKYVELRCDPISGHTALYWYRQSLGQGPEFLIYFQGTGAADDSGLPNDRFFAVRPEGSVSTLKIQRTERGDSAVYLCASSIGQGITEAFFGQGTRLTVV.

The chain joins TRBV2 to TRBJ2-7; the match to TRBD1 covers 11 bases. Germline-derived CDR1 and CDR2 are SNHLY and FYNNEI. Unmatched junction bases numbered 6, after V lost 2 bases and J lost 6 bases. The CDR3 sequence is 15 residues long. The CDR3 nucleotides read TGTGCCAGCAGTGAACTGGTCGGACAGGGGGCCGAGCAGTACTTC. Protein: CASSELVGQGAEQYF.

CDR3 sequence (DNA): TGTGCCAGCAGTCCCGGGACAGAACCTAACTATGGCTACACCTTC. Translation gives CASSPGTEPNYGYTF. This chain uses TRBV2 with TRBJ1-2; 7 bases are shared with TRBD1. Losses at the gene ends were 5 bases for V and 0 bases for J; bases not matched to a gene: 6. Germline CDR1 reads SNHLY; CDR2 reads FYNNEI. CDR3 length equals 15 residues.

The V gene is TRBV5-5, the J gene TRBJ1-6, with D maybe TRBD1 (6 bases). Per the germline V gene, CDR1 is SGHKS and CDR2 is YYEKEE (reference sequence). V lost 5 bases to trimming and J lost 4 bases, with 22 bases between them. The length of the CDR3 is 18 residues. The CDR3 nucleotides read TGTGCCAGCAGTTACTCTACAGGGTTGTCCGCTTATAATTCACCCCTCCACTTT. It encodes CASSYSTGLSAYNSPLHF.

The V gene is TRBV4-1, the J gene TRBJ1-5, with D perhaps matching TRBD1 (5 bases). Germline V lookup: CDR1 MGHRA, CDR2 YSYEKL. CDR3 size: 15 residues. With 0 bases removed from V and 2 bases from J, the gap between germline ends came to 8 bases. CDR3 sequence (DNA): TGCGCCAGCAGCCAAGATGGAGGGGGCAATCAGCCCCAGCATTTT. This sequence encodes CASSQDGGGNQPQHF.

This chain uses TRBV19 with TRBJ1-5, with TRBD1 identical over 11 bases. Trimming removed 2 bases from V and 0 bases from J; junction bases left unmatched: 6. Germline-derived CDR1 and CDR2 are LNHDA and SQIVND (reference sequence). The CDR3 runs 18 residues. The CDR3 loop reads CASSIRGQGDYSNQPQHF. CDR3 nucleotide sequence: TGTGCCAGTAGTATAAGGGGACAGGGGGATTATAGCAATCAGCCCCAGCATTTT.

V is TRBV30 and J is TRBJ2-7, with 13 bases aligning to TRBD2. The V gene's germline CDR1 is GTSNPN and CDR2 SVGIG (reference sequence). V shed 2 bases and J 5 bases; nucleotides not matched to a gene: 6. The CDR3 sequence is 15 residues long. The CDR3: CAWSLRTSGGHEQYF. In nucleotides, the CDR3 is TGTGCCTGGAGTCTCCGGACTAGCGGGGGACACGAGCAGTACTTC.

This chain joins TRBV7-9 and TRBJ2-1; 8 bases map to TRBD1. The CDR3 length is 14 residues. The germline CDR1 and CDR2 sequences are SEHNR and FQNEAQ (reference sequence). The V segment lost 1 base and the J segment 6 bases; nucleotides outside the gene matches: 2. This chain's CDR3 is CASSLGGTGNEQFF. CDR3 nucleotide sequence: TGTGCCAGCAGCTTAGGGGGGACAGGCAATGAGCAGTTCTTC.

The chain recombines TRBV2 with TRBJ1-1; D is unclear. Germline CDR1 and CDR2: SNHLY and FYNNEI. CDR3 length: 11 amino acids. V dropped 7 bases and J dropped 7 bases, with 10 bases sitting between them. The CDR3 loop reads CASKAGFEAFF. Here the CDR3 DNA reads TGTGCCAGCAAGGCAGGTTTTGAAGCTTTCTTT.

This clone was seen more than once but under ten times. The CDR3 loop is CASSLNTGELFF. The DNA for the CDR3 is TGCGCCAGCAGCCTGAACACCGGGGAGCTGTTTTTT. This chain connects TRBV5-1 to TRBJ2-2; D unresolved. There are 12 residues in the CDR3. Germline V gene sequence: CDR1 SGHRS, CDR2 YFSETQ. V was clipped by 4 bases and J by 1 base, with 2 bases between them.

The CDR3 coding sequence is TGTGCCAGCAGGGGGACAGGGGGTAATGAGCAGTTCTTC. Its translation: CASRGTGGNEQFF. The gene calls are TRBV6-5 and TRBJ2-1, with 11 positions matching TRBD1. Looked up from germline, CDR1 is MNHEY and CDR2 is SVGAGI. The trim removed 6 bases at V and 7 bases at J, leaving 2 bases unmatched. This CDR3 region has 13 residues.

This rearrangement joins TRBV19 to TRBJ2-7; TRBD1 matches 10 bases. The V gene's germline CDR1 is LNHDA and CDR2 SQIVND (reference sequence). Trimming at V came to 3 bases and at J to 4 bases, leaving 3 bases not matched to a gene. This CDR3 spans 14 amino acids. CDR3: CASSIRDRGYEQYF. Written as DNA, the CDR3 is TGTGCCAGTAGTATCCGGGACAGGGGATACGAGCAGTACTTC. Full variable domain (missing parts from reference TRBV19 and TRBJ2-7): DGGITQSPKYLFRKEGQNVTLSCEQNLNHDAMYWYRQDPGQGLRLIYYSQIVNDFQKGDIAEGYSVSREKKESFPLTVTSAQKNPTAFYLCASSIRDRGYEQYFGPGTRLTVT.

The V gene is TRBV27, the J gene TRBJ2-2; perhaps TRBD1 as D (6 bases). CDR1 and CDR2 (germline): MNHEY, SMNVEV (reference sequence). Trimming pared 4 bases from V and 0 bases from J, leaving 12 bases between. There are 16 residues in the CDR3. CDR3 sequence (DNA): TGTGCCAGCAGTTCCCCGGGACATCCGAACACCGGGGAGCTGTTTTTT. It codes for CASSSPGHPNTGELFF.

The chain carries TRBV9 and TRBJ1-2, with D maybe TRBD1 (6 bases). CDR1 is SGDLS and CDR2 is YYNGEE in the germline V gene. V was trimmed by 4 bases and J by 1 base, leaving 11 bases between them. The CDR3 sequence is 14 residues long. In DNA form, the CDR3 reads TGTGCCAGCAGCCCTACGGACAGTAACTATGGCTACACCTTC. Protein: CASSPTDSNYGYTF.